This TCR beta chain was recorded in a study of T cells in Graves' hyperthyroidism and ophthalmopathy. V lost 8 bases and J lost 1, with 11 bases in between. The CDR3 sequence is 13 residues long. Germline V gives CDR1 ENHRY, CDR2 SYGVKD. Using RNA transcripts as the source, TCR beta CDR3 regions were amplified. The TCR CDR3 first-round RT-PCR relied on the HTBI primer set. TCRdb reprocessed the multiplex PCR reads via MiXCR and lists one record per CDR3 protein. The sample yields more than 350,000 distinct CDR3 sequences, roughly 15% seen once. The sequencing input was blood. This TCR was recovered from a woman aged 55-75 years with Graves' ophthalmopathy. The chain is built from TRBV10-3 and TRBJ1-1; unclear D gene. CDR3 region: CAIEPASNTEAFF. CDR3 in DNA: TGTGCCATCGAACCCGCTTCGAACACTGAAGCTTTCTTT.